This T cell receptor beta chain was retrieved from a study of shared clonotypes between healthy human individuals. As originally analysed: Junction-only sequences produced by ImmunoSEQ had no quality scores, so filtering differed. Profiling relied on immunoSEQ multiplex PCR, and the TCRdb table lists in-frame clones only, not all of them. For V, J and clone size, that table is used; D and trimming come from the DNA. The table lists roughly 2,000,000 clones, roughly 94% of them singletons. Worth noting for this clone: The identical CDR3 is also encoded by other nucleotide sequences in the sample.

Naive-designated CD8 cells lacked CD45RO, were positively enriched for CCR7, and omitted terminally differentiated effector memory CD45RA+ cells. The V and J ends lost 8 bases and 6 bases respectively, with 8 bases between them. Germline V CDR1 and CDR2: LNHDA, SQIVND (reference sequence). CDR3 length equals 11 residues. This sequence was found in a man younger than 35 in good health. J is TRBJ2-1 and V is TRBV19, with D possibly being TRBD1 or TRBD2 (5 bases each). Input material: naive CD8+ T cells sorted from blood. CDR3 bases: TGTGCCAGTTCTGGGGGCAATGAGCAGTTCTTC. Protein sequence: CASSGGNEQFF.